Reported below is one T cell receptor (beta chain). Germline trimming cut 5 bases from V and 8 bases from J; bases unmatched to any gene: 4. Germline V gene sequence: CDR1 MNHEY, CDR2 SVGAGI. The CDR3 has 14 residues. The data derive from a study of blood T cell repertoires in COVID-19. Turning to the study itself: Recovery meant two consecutive negative NP/OP PCR tests, professional clearance, or resolved symptoms. Whether acute or convalescent, the COVID-19 samples came from the United States, Italy and Spain. T cells, B-cell-depleted T cells, or PBMCs provided the cDNA or gDNA that served as material.

As handled by the study authors: Researchers report that nucleated cell counts were estimated from reference gene primer amplification. Method: immunoSEQ multiplex PCR; TCRdb's copy keeps in-frame clones and lacks some. The DNA gave D and trimming, while V, J and clone size come from that table. The sample lists 300,000 to 450,000 clones, more than 75% seen once, with more than 1.5% in the top ten. The rearrangement links TRBV6-5 to TRBJ2-1; 12 bases are shared with TRBD2. The specimen was PBMCs or T cells enriched from blood (not recorded which). The clonotype comes from a man aged 40-55 years in a cohort exposed to, infected with or recovered from COVID-19 (not recorded which). This CDR3 is CASSLAGGPYEQFF. CDR3 DNA: TGTGCCAGCAGTCTAGCGGGAGGGCCCTATGAGCAGTTCTTC.